The next 26 T cell receptor beta chains were all read from a single sample in a study of shared clonotypes between healthy human individuals. Profiled with immunoSEQ multiplex PCR; TCRdb holds only in-frame clones, not every one. Found here are some 2,500,000 clones, just under 95% of them singletons; the top ten hold roughly 0.34%. Sequences were obtained from naive CD4+ T cells from PBMCs. The subset was: CD45RA+ positively selected. The receptors come from a man aged 18 to 29 in good health. Some clones in this sample may be carry-over from other donors' samples.

CDR3 region: CASRGRGERETQYF. The CDR3 DNA reads as TGTGCCAGCAGGGGACGGGGGGAGCGGGAGACCCAGTACTTC. The J gene is TRBJ2-5, the V gene TRBV2, with 7 bases identical to TRBD2. Germline CDR1 and CDR2: SNHLY and FYNNEI. The CDR3 has 14 amino acids. V shed 6 bases, J shed 5 bases, and the junction held 9 bases outside the gene matches.

The chain recombines TRBV5-1 with TRBJ2-1; D may be TRBD1 or TRBD2 (5 bases each). CDR3 length equals 15 residues. Deletions cut 0 bases from V and 8 bases from J, with 15 bases between. Germline V lookup: CDR1 SGHRS, CDR2 YFSETQ. CDR3 amino acids: CASSLGDPQSYEQFF. CDR3 sequence (DNA): TGCGCCAGCAGCTTGGGGGACCCCCAGAGCTATGAGCAGTTCTTC.

The rearrangement joins TRBV19 to TRBJ2-3; D might be TRBD1 (6 bases). Trimming shortened V by 5 bases and J by 3 bases, and 15 bases separated the two germline ends. CDR3 length: 15 residues. Per the germline V gene, CDR1 is LNHDA and CDR2 is SQIVND (reference sequence). The CDR3 nucleotides are TGTGCCAGTAGTTCCGGGACAAGTCGGACAGATACGCAGTATTTT. This sequence encodes CASSSGTSRTDTQYF.

The V gene is TRBV28, the J gene TRBJ1-2; D remains ambiguous. The V gene's germline CDR1 is MDHEN and CDR2 SYDVKM. The CDR3 contains 17 residues. V was trimmed by 3 bases and J by 0 bases, leaving 17 bases between them. The CDR3 reads CASSFSSLQASNYGYTF. Here the CDR3 DNA reads TGTGCCAGCAGTTTTAGCAGCCTTCAGGCCTCTAACTATGGCTACACCTTC.

This chain links TRBV5-4 with TRBJ2-5; a possible D gene is TRBD1 (6 bases). The CDR3 is 17 residues long. V was trimmed by 4 bases and J by 2 bases, leaving 21 bases between them. Germline V gene sequence: CDR1 SGHNT, CDR2 YYREEE (reference sequence). CDR3 loop: CASSMARGQGPQETQYF. The CDR3 bases are TGTGCCAGCAGCATGGCACGTGGTCAGGGGCCACAAGAGACCCAGTACTTC. The full variable domain, rest sourced from reference TRBV5-4 and TRBJ2-5, is ETGVTQSPTHLIKTRGQQVTLRCSSQSGHNTVSWYQQALGQGPQFIFQYYREEENGRGNFPPRFSGLQFPNYSSELNVNALELDDSALYLCASSMARGQGPQETQYFGPGTRLLVL.

This clone was found once. The genes are TRBV7-3 and TRBJ2-2, with D perhaps matching TRBD1 (5 bases). Between the trimmed V and J ends, which lost 0 bases and 1 base, there was a span of 6 bases. This CDR3 region has 15 residues. Germline-derived CDR1 and CDR2 are SGHTA and FQGTGA. CDR3 amino acids: CASSLTGVNTGELFF. Written as DNA, the CDR3 is TGTGCCAGCAGCTTAACAGGGGTGAACACCGGGGAGCTGTTTTTT.

V gene TRBV7-3 combines with J gene TRBJ2-2; 13 nucleotides agree with TRBD2. CDR1 is SGHTA, CDR2 FQGTGA, per germline. V lost 4 bases to trimming and J lost 4 bases; unmatched junction nucleotides: 9. There are 18 residues in the CDR3. CDR3 in DNA: TGTGCCAGCAGCTCGACTAGCGGGAGGTCCAGGGGCACCGGGGAGCTGTTTTTT. This gives the protein CASSSTSGRSRGTGELFF.

CDR3 nucleotide sequence: TGTGCCAGTAGTATGATGCGGGGTGATCCGCACCAGCCCCAGCATTTT. Its protein product is CASSMMRGDPHQPQHF. V gene TRBV19 combines with J gene TRBJ1-5; D is ambiguous. The V gene's germline CDR1 is LNHDA and CDR2 SQIVND (reference sequence). V lost 3 bases and J lost 7, with 19 bases in between. The length of the CDR3 is 16 residues.

The V gene is TRBV30, the J gene TRBJ1-2; D might be TRBD1 (6 bases). The V end was cut by 3 bases, the J end by 8 bases, with 16 bases between. CDR3 length: 13 amino acids. Germline V gene sequence: CDR1 GTSNPN, CDR2 SVGIG (reference sequence). The CDR3 nucleotides read TGTGCCTGGAGGAAACAGGGTGAAGGCGGCTACACCTTC. This translates into CAWRKQGEGGYTF.

The chain carries TRBV5-6 and TRBJ1-2, with D tentatively TRBD1 (6 bases). This CDR3 spans 13 amino acids. CDR1 SGHDT and CDR2 YYEEEE come from the germline V gene. V lost 2 bases and J lost 7, with 12 bases in between. Here the CDR3 reads CASSFLGARGYTF. In DNA, the CDR3 is TGTGCCAGCAGCTTCCTGGGGGCGCGTGGCTACACCTTC.

Concerning this clone: One end of the junction does not line up with germline, which may come from a read error. The same CDR3 also results from other DNA sequences found in this sample. This chain uses TRBV11-3 with TRBJ2-7; D ambiguous. The CDR3 is 12 residues long. CDR1 is SGHNT, CDR2 YENEEA, per germline. The CDR3 is CASSSRLGEQYF. Written as DNA, the CDR3 is TGTGCCAGCAGCTCCCGACTGGGCGAGCAGTACTTT.

The chain couples TRBV6-5 to TRBJ2-7; TRBD1 matches at 8 bases. The CDR3 has 15 amino acids. Trimming took 6 bases from V and 0 from J; bases not matched to a gene: 7. Germline V gene lookup returns CDR1 MNHEY and CDR2 SVGAGI. The CDR3 coding sequence is TGTGCCAGCAGCCGCCGGGGACAGGTCTCCTACGAGCAGTACTTC. Its protein product is CASSRRGQVSYEQYF.

This chain links TRBV6-6 with TRBJ1-2; D possibly corresponds to TRBD1 (5 bases). This CDR3 has 14 amino acids. CDR1 is MNHNY, CDR2 SVGAGI, per germline (reference sequence). Trimming took 6 bases from V and 1 from J, leaving 12 bases between them. The CDR3 region has the DNA TGTGCCAGCAGACCCCAGGGAGGTAACTATGGCTACACCTTC. Translating gives CASRPQGGNYGYTF.

The rearrangement uses TRBV2 and TRBJ1-1; D is ambiguous. Germline CDR1 SNHLY, CDR2 FYNNEI. The CDR3 length is 13 residues. The ends were cut back, 6 bases at V and 4 bases at J, with 12 bases in the middle. As DNA, the CDR3 is TGTGCCAGCAGGTTTGGCCGGGCCACTGAAGCTTTCTTT. Its protein is CASRFGRATEAFF.

V and J are TRBV6-1 and TRBJ1-5; D call uncertain. The CDR3 is 13 residues long. Germline V CDR1 and CDR2: MNHNS, SASEGT. Deletions cut 8 bases from V and 0 bases from J, with 8 bases between. CDR3 bases: TGTGCCAGCGGTCTCGATAGCAATCAGCCCCAGCATTTT. Translated: CASGLDSNQPQHF.

V gene TRBV28 combines with J gene TRBJ2-7; a possible D gene is TRBD2 (6 bases). The CDR3 contains 13 residues. V shed 5 bases and J shed 6 bases, with 14 bases lying between them. CDR1 is MDHEN and CDR2 is SYDVKM in the germline V gene. The CDR3 sequence: CASSAPGDGEQYF. In DNA form, the CDR3 reads TGTGCCAGCAGTGCCCCGGGGGACGGCGAGCAGTACTTC.

The CDR3, as DNA: TGTGCCAGCAGTGAACGCAGGGACGGCTCCTACGAGCAGTACTTC. Protein sequence: CASSERRDGSYEQYF. The chain uses TRBV25-1 and TRBJ2-7; perhaps D is TRBD1 or TRBD2 (5 bases each). Germline V lookup: CDR1 MGHDK, CDR2 SYGVNS. V lost 2 bases and J lost 0, with 11 bases in between. This CDR3 spans 15 amino acids.

The genes are TRBV7-9 and TRBJ1-1; 7 bases are a match to TRBD1. V shed 7 bases, J shed 3 bases, and the junction held 5 bases outside the gene matches. This CDR3 has 13 residues. From germline, CDR1 is SEHNR and CDR2 FQNEAQ (reference sequence). CDR3 region: CASTRDSYTEAFF. In nucleotides, the CDR3 is TGTGCCAGCACCCGGGACAGCTACACTGAAGCTTTCTTT.

The chain uses TRBV10-3 and TRBJ2-7; 9 bases are a match to TRBD2. This CDR3 has 13 residues. Germline V gene sequence: CDR1 ENHRY, CDR2 SYGVKD. V lost 4 bases, J lost 6 bases, and 4 bases stayed unmatched. The CDR3 DNA reads as TGTGCCATCAGTGTCGGCGGGAGGGGCGAGCAGTACTTC. As protein: CAISVGGRGEQYF.

The chain carries TRBV5-6 and TRBJ1-2, with no clear D. The CDR3 spans 14 residues. The germline V gene encodes CDR1 SGHDT and CDR2 YYEEEE. V was pared by 5 bases and J by 0 bases, with 11 bases between. The CDR3 loop reads CASSKPNSNYGYTF. CDR3 bases: TGTGCCAGCAGTAAACCCAATTCTAACTATGGCTACACCTTC.

The rearrangement links TRBV19 to TRBJ2-7, with D possibly called TRBD1 or TRBD2 (5 bases each). Germline CDR1 is LNHDA and CDR2 is SQIVND (reference sequence). CDR3 length equals 15 residues. V was cut by 4 bases and J by 1 base, with 14 bases left in between. The CDR3 region is CASSTGDLRSYEQYF. As DNA, the CDR3 is TGTGCCAGTAGTACCGGGGACCTGCGGTCCTACGAGCAGTACTTC.

On this clone: In the same sample, other DNA sequences code for this CDR3. The chain joins TRBV5-1 to TRBJ1-3, with unresolved D. From germline, CDR1 is SGHRS and CDR2 YFSETQ. The CDR3 totals 14 residues. With 2 bases removed from V and 0 bases from J, the gap between germline ends came to 6 bases. For the CDR3, the DNA is TGCGCCAGCAGCTTAACAGTCTCTGGAAACACCATATATTTT. The encoded protein is CASSLTVSGNTIYF.

This chain uses TRBV4-1 with TRBJ2-7; D is perhaps TRBD2 (5 bases). From germline, CDR1 is MGHRA and CDR2 YSYEKL. The V gene lost 0 bases and the J gene lost 5 bases, with 17 bases spanning the gap. This CDR3 contains 16 residues. CDR3 sequence reads: CASSQDSIARRDEQYF. The CDR3 nucleotides are TGCGCCAGCAGCCAAGATAGTATAGCGCGTCGGGACGAGCAGTACTTC.

J is TRBJ2-5 and V is TRBV9, with 9 bases aligning to TRBD1. The germline V gene encodes CDR1 SGDLS and CDR2 YYNGEE. The CDR3 runs 16 residues. With V trimmed by 3 bases and J by 0 bases, 6 bases remained unmatched. DNA for the CDR3: TGTGCCAGCAGCGGGACAGGGGCCCGGTACCAAGAGACCCAGTACTTC. Residues: CASSGTGARYQETQYF.

This chain links TRBV28 with TRBJ1-2, with D maybe TRBD1 (5 bases). This CDR3 has 15 residues. The germline CDR1 and CDR2 sequences are MDHEN and SYDVKM. Trimming shortened V by 0 bases and J by 2 bases, and 10 bases separated the two germline ends. DNA for the CDR3: TGTGCCAGCAGTTTATGGTCAGGGAAGAACTATGGCTACACCTTC. Its protein is CASSLWSGKNYGYTF.

The chain links TRBV7-9 to TRBJ2-1; D is undetermined. Trimming took 5 bases from V and 8 from J, leaving 13 bases between them. Germline V lookup: CDR1 SEHNR, CDR2 FQNEAQ (reference sequence). This CDR3 has 13 amino acids. CDR3 DNA: TGTGCCAGCAGCACCCCCATTGGAGATGAGCAGTTCTTC. It yields the protein CASSTPIGDEQFF. Looking up the rest from reference TRBV7-9 and TRBJ2-1 gives the full variable domain: DTGVSQNPRHKITKRGQNVTFRCDPISEHNRLYWYRQTLGQGPEFLTYFQNEAQLEKSRLLSDRFSAERPKGSFSTLEIQRTEQGDSAMYLCASSTPIGDEQFFGPGTRLTVL.